The 20 T cell receptor beta chains below come from one sample, sequenced in a study of shared clonotypes between healthy human individuals. Clones were sequenced by immunoSEQ multiplex PCR, and TCRdb holds only the in-frame ones, with some missing. The sample consists of approximately 440,000 clones, more than 70% of them appearing once. What was sequenced was PBMCs. Every receptor here comes from a woman between 40 and 55 years old in good health. Some clones in this sample may be carry-over from other donors' samples.

This clone turned up a few times. The rearrangement uses TRBV29-1 and TRBJ1-2; D gene uncertain. The CDR3 is made up of 12 amino acids. V was shortened by 1 base and J by 7 bases, with 10 bases between the two germline ends. Germline V gene lookup returns CDR1 SQVTM and CDR2 ANQGSEA. This CDR3 reads CSVEVVVGGYTF. Written as DNA, the CDR3 is TGCAGCGTTGAAGTGGTCGTCGGTGGCTACACCTTC. Together with reference TRBV29-1 and TRBJ1-2, the CDR3 gives the full variable domain: SAVISQKPSRDICQRGTSLTIQCQVDSQVTMMFWYRQQPGQSLTLIATANQGSEATYESGFVIDKFPISRPNLTFSTLTVSNMSPEDSSIYLCSVEVVVGGYTFGSGTRLTVV.

This chain connects TRBV19 to TRBJ1-1; D is uncertain. This CDR3 has 14 amino acids. The V gene lost 1 base and the J gene lost 5 bases, with 11 bases spanning the gap. Germline V gene data show CDR1 as LNHDA and CDR2 as SQIVND (reference sequence). CDR3 sequence: CASSIAALGTEAFF. DNA of the CDR3: TGTGCCAGTAGTATAGCGGCATTAGGGACTGAAGCTTTCTTT.

V gene TRBV27 combines with J gene TRBJ2-1, with TRBD2 matching over 7 bases. Germline V gene sequence: CDR1 MNHEY, CDR2 SMNVEV (reference sequence). Trimming cost V 5 bases and J 2 bases; bases outside gene matches: 3. CDR3 size: 14 residues. CDR3 region: CASSRLAAYNEQFF. The DNA for the CDR3 is TGTGCCAGCAGTAGGCTAGCGGCCTACAATGAGCAGTTCTTC.

Only one count was recorded for this clone. This chain connects TRBV28 to TRBJ1-2; maybe TRBD1 (5 bases). Germline V gives CDR1 MDHEN, CDR2 SYDVKM. With 5 bases removed from V and 0 bases from J, the gap between germline ends came to 16 bases. This CDR3 is built from 16 residues. CDR3 protein: CASSPPGLRANYGYTF. The CDR3 region has the DNA TGTGCCAGCAGTCCCCCGGGACTCAGAGCTAACTATGGCTACACCTTC.

The chain is built from TRBV28 and TRBJ1-1; the D is unclear. The CDR3 loop spans 11 amino acids. Looked up from germline, CDR1 is MDHEN and CDR2 is SYDVKM. V lost 8 bases to trimming and J lost 1 base, with 5 bases between them. In nucleotides, the CDR3 is TGTGCCAGCTTTAAGAACACTGAAGCTTTCTTT. Translation: CASFKNTEAFF.

The chain joins TRBV10-3 to TRBJ2-7; 8 bases agree with TRBD1. CDR1 and CDR2 (germline): ENHRY, SYGVKD. The CDR3 is 13 amino acids. The junction had 8 bases not matched to a gene; V was cut back by 8 bases and J by 5 bases. The CDR3 DNA reads TGTGCCATCGCGCCAGGGGGCTTGGACGAGCAGTACTTC. Protein: CAIAPGGLDEQYF.

This clone appeared a few times. V gene TRBV19 combines with J gene TRBJ2-3; D is possibly TRBD1 or TRBD2 (5 bases each). V was pared by 6 bases and J by 4 bases, with 17 bases between. The CDR3 covers 15 residues. Looked up from germline, CDR1 is LNHDA and CDR2 is SQIVND (reference sequence). The CDR3 here is CASSFGTRGADTQYF. The CDR3 DNA reads TGTGCCAGTAGCTTCGGGACGCGAGGCGCAGATACGCAGTATTTT. The full variable domain, in which reference TRBV19 and TRBJ2-3 provide the parts outside the CDR3, is DGGITQSPKYLFRKEGQNVTLSCEQNLNHDAMYWYRQDPGQGLRLIYYSQIVNDFQKGDIAEGYSVSREKKESFPLTVTSAQKNPTAFYLCASSFGTRGADTQYFGPGTRLTVL.

The chain joins TRBV28 to TRBJ2-2, with D possibly called TRBD1 or TRBD2 (5 bases each). Trimming stripped 4 bases from V and 4 bases from J, with 10 bases between. The germline V gene has CDR1 MDHEN and CDR2 SYDVKM. The CDR3 totals 14 residues. The CDR3 DNA sequence: TGTGCCAGCAGTTGGGACCGAATCACCGGGGAGCTGTTTTTT. Translating gives CASSWDRITGELFF.

This clone was seen a few times. The chain links TRBV5-4 to TRBJ1-2, with D possibly being TRBD1 (5 bases). V was clipped by 3 bases and J by 6 bases, with 18 bases between them. Germline loops: CDR1 SGHNT, CDR2 YYREEE (reference sequence). CDR3 length: 15 amino acids. In DNA, the CDR3 is TGTGCCAGCAGCTCACCCGGGGCAGGGAGAGATGGCTACACCTTC. It translates to CASSSPGAGRDGYTF.

As to this clone: One base separates it from a far larger clone, so it is likely a read error. This chain connects TRBV29-1 to TRBJ1-2; D remains ambiguous. This CDR3 is 11 amino acids long. The germline V gene encodes CDR1 SQVTM and CDR2 ANQGSEA. CDR3 DNA sequence: TGCAGCGAGTCCTCAAACTATGGCAACACCTTC. Amino acids: CSESSNYGNTF.

The genes are TRBV5-1 and TRBJ1-1; D possibly corresponds to TRBD1 (6 bases). Germline V gene lookup returns CDR1 SGHRS and CDR2 YFSETQ. V gave up 7 bases and J gave up 5 bases, with 21 bases separating them. The CDR3 extends over 15 amino acids. CDR3 residues: CASGRWDITKTEAFF. In nucleotides, the CDR3 is TGCGCCAGCGGCCGATGGGACATAACGAAGACTGAAGCTTTCTTT. Full variable domain (outside the CDR3, taken from reference TRBV5-1 and TRBJ1-1): KAGVTQTPRYLIKTRGQQVTLSCSPISGHRSVSWYQQTPGQGLQFLFEYFSETQRNKGNFPGRFSGRQFSNSRSEMNVSTLELGDSALYLCASGRWDITKTEAFFGQGTRLTVV.

V usage is TRBV11-2 and J usage is TRBJ1-1; the D is unclear. This CDR3 region has 12 residues. Germline CDR1 SGHAT, CDR2 FQNNGV. Trimming cost V 5 bases and J 4 bases, with 8 bases left between them. CDR3: CASSPGPTEAFF. The CDR3, as DNA: TGTGCCAGCAGCCCGGGTCCCACTGAAGCTTTCTTT.

The J gene is TRBJ2-5, the V gene TRBV30, with D perhaps TRBD1 (6 bases). CDR1 and CDR2 (germline): GTSNPN, SVGIG (reference sequence). The CDR3 runs 15 residues. Trimming took off 1 base at V and 4 bases at J, with 16 bases between the two ends. In DNA, the CDR3 is TGTGCCTGGAGTGAGACAGGATTCCCCCGAGAGACCCAGTACTTC. Translating gives CAWSETGFPRETQYF. Together with reference TRBV30 and TRBJ2-5, the CDR3 gives the full variable domain: SQTIHQWPATLVQPVGSPLSLECTVEGTSNPNLYWYRQAAGRGLQLLFYSVGIGQISSEVPQNLSASRPQDRQFILSSKKLLLSDSGFYLCAWSETGFPRETQYFGPGTRLLVL.

This clone came up many times. The J gene is TRBJ1-2, the V gene TRBV10-2; the D is unclear. The CDR3 consists of 12 residues. CDR1 WSHSY and CDR2 SAAADI come from the germline V gene. Trimming removed 4 bases from V and 3 bases from J, with 6 bases in between. The CDR3 reads CASSGPDYGYTF. CDR3 in DNA: TGCGCCAGCAGTGGCCCGGACTATGGCTACACCTTC.

In DNA form, the CDR3 reads TGTGCCAGCAGCCCGCGTACTAGCGGGACGACCTACGAGCAGTACTTC. It codes for CASSPRTSGTTYEQYF. This chain joins TRBV7-2 and TRBJ2-7; 10 bases align to TRBD2. The V and J ends lost 5 bases and 2 bases, in that order; junction bases with no gene match: 9. CDR3 length equals 16 residues. Germline-derived CDR1 and CDR2 are SGHTA and FQGNSA.

A word on this clone: Only one base separates this from a far larger clonotype, so it likely reflects a read error. This specimen includes other DNA sequences encoding the same CDR3. This chain uses TRBV5-1 with TRBJ1-5; D gene unclear. The CDR3 covers 14 residues. Germline V lookup: CDR1 SGHRS, CDR2 YFSETQ. The CDR3 coding sequence is TGCGCCAGCAGCTTGTCAGGAGGCAACCAGCCCCAGCATTTT. Translated: CASSLSGGNQPQHF.

This clone has ten or more counts. The limits of the CDR3 on the DNA are not certain, so only TCRdb's listed CDR3 is given. Other DNA sequences in this sample translate to the same CDR3. This rearrangement joins TRBV9 to TRBJ2-1; the table's D call TRBD2 went unverified against the DNA. Both ends counted, the CDR3 spans 15 residues. Per germline, CDR1 SGDLS and CDR2 YYNGEE. CDR3 amino acids: CASSVAPGATSKPFF.

The V and J genes are TRBV2 and TRBJ1-2; TRBD1 agrees at 7 bases. The CDR3 sequence is 16 residues long. Germline values: CDR1 SNHLY, CDR2 FYNNEI. The junction had 6 bases not matched to a gene; V was cut back by 2 bases and J by 0 bases. Here the CDR3 DNA reads TGTGCCAGCAGTGAAAGGGACAGTTACCCTAACTATGGCTACACCTTC. This gives the protein CASSERDSYPNYGYTF.

The chain couples TRBV15 to TRBJ2-7, with TRBD2 as a possible D gene (6 bases). The CDR3 runs to 12 residues. From germline, CDR1 is LNHNV and CDR2 YYDKDF (reference sequence). Trimming took off 8 bases at V and 3 bases at J, with 11 bases between the two ends. CDR3 in DNA: TGTGCCACCTCGGGACTTGGCTACGAGCAGTACTTC. Its translation: CATSGLGYEQYF.

The CDR3 DNA reads as TGTGCCAGCAGTAGATCCCACGGGGACTATGGCTACACCTTC. As protein: CASSRSHGDYGYTF. This chain joins TRBV2 and TRBJ1-2; D is unresolved. Germline CDR1 reads SNHLY; CDR2 reads FYNNEI. This CDR3 comprises 14 residues. V was trimmed by 5 bases and J by 3 bases, leaving 13 bases between them.